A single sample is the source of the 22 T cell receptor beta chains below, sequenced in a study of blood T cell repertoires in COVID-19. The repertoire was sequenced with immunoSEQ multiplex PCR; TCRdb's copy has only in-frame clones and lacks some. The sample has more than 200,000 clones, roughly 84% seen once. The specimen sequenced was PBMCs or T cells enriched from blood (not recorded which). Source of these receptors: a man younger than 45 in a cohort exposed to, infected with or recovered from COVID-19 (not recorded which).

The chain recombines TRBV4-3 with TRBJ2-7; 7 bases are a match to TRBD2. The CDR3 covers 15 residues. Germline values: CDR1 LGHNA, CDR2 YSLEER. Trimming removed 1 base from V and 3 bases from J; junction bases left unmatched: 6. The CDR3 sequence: CASSQGASGDYEQYF. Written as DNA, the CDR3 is TGCGCCAGCAGCCAAGGGGCTAGCGGAGACTACGAGCAGTACTTC.

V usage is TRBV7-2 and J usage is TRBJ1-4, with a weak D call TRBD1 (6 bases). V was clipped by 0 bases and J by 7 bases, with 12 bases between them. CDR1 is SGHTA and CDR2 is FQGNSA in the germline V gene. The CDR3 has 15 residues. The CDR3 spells CASSLARGAGEKLFF. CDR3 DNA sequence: TGTGCCAGCAGCTTAGCGCGGGGGGCAGGTGAAAAACTGTTTTTT.

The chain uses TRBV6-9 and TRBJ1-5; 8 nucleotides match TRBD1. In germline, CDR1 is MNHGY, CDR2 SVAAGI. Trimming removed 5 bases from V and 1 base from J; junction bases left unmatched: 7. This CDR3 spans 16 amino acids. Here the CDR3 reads CASSQRQGCSNQPQHF. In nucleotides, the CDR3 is TGTGCCAGCAGTCAGCGACAGGGGTGCAGCAATCAGCCCCAGCATTTT.

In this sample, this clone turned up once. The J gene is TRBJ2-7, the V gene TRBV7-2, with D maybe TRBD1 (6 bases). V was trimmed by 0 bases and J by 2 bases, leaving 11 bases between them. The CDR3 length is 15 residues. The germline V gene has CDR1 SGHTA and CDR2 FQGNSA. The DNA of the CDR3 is TGTGCCAGCAGCTTAGCGCATGGGGGCCCCTACGAGCAGTACTTC. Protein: CASSLAHGGPYEQYF.

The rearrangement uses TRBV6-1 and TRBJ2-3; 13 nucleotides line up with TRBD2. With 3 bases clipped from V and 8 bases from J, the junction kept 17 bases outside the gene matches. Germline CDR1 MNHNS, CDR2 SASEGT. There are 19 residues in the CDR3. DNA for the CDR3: TGTGCCAGCAGTGACACGGAAACTAGCGGGAGGGCCCCCCCCGGTACGCAGTATTTT. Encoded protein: CASSDTETSGRAPPGTQYF.

The CDR3 bases are TGTGCCAGCAGCCAACCCACTAGCGGAGGCTACAATGAGCAGTTCTTC. The encoded protein is CASSQPTSGGYNEQFF. This rearrangement joins TRBV16 to TRBJ2-1, with TRBD2 matching 8 bases. V gave up 2 bases and J gave up 3 bases; unmatched junction bases: 6. The germline CDR1 and CDR2 sequences are KGHSY and FQNENV. The length of the CDR3 is 16 residues.

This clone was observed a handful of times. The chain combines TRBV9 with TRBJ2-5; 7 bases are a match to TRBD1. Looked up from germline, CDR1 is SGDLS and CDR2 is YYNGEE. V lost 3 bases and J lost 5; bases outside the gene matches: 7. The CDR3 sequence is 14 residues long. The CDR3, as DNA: TGTGCCAGCAGCGCCTTGACAGGGACGGAGACCCAGTACTTC. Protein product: CASSALTGTETQYF. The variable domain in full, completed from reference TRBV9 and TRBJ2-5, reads DSGVTQTPKHLITATGQRVTLRCSPRSGDLSVYWYQQSLDQGLQFLIQYYNGEERAKGNILERFSAQQFPDLHSELNLSSLELGDSALYFCASSALTGTETQYFGPGTRLLVL.

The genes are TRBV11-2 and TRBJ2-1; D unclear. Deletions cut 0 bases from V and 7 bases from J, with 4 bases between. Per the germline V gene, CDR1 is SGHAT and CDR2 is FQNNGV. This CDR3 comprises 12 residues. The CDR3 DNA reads TGTGCCAGCAGCTTAGATCGGAATGAGCAGTTCTTC. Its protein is CASSLDRNEQFF.

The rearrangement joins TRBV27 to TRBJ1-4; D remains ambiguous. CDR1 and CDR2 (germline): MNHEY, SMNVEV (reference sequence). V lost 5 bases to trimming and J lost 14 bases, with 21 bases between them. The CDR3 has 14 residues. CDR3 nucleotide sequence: TGTGCCAGCAGTCCTAGGTTCCAATATGAAACCCTGTTTTTT. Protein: CASSPRFQYETLFF.

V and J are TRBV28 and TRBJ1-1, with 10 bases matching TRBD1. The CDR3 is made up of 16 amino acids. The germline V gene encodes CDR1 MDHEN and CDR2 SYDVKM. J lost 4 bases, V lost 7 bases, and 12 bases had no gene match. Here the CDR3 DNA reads TGTGCCAGCACCCAACTCGGGGACAGGGGCGCCACTGAAGCTTTCTTT. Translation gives CASTQLGDRGATEAFF.

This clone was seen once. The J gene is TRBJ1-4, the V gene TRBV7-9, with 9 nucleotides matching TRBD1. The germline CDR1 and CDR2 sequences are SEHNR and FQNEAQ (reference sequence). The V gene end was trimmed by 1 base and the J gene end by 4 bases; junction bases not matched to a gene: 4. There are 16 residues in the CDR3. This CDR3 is CASSLGTGGYNEKLFF. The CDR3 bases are TGTGCCAGCAGCTTAGGCACAGGGGGCTATAATGAAAAACTGTTTTTT.

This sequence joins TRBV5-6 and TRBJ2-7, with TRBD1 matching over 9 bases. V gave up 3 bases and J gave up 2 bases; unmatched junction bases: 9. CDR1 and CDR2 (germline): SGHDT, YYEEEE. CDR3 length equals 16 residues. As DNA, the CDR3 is TGTGCCAGCAGCTCCCGGGACAGGGCCTTTACCTACGAGCAGTACTTC. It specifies CASSSRDRAFTYEQYF.

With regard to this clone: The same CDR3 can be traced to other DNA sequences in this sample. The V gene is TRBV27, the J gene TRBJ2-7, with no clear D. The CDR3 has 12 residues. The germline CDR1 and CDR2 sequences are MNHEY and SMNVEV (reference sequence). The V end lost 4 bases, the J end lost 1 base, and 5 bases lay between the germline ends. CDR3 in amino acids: CASSSPSYEQYF. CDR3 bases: TGTGCCAGCAGTTCCCCTTCCTACGAGCAGTACTTC.

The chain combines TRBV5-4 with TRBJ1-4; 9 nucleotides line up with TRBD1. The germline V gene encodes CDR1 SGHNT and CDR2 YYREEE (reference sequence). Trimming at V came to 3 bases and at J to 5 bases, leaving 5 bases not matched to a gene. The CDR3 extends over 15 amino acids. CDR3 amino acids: CASSWTGAVNEKLFF. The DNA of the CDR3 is TGTGCCAGCAGCTGGACAGGGGCAGTAAATGAAAAACTGTTTTTT.

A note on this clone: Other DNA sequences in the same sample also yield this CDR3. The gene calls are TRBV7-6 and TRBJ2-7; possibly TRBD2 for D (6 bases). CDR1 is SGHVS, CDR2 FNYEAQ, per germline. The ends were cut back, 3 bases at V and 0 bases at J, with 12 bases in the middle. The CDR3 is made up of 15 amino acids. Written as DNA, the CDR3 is TGTGCCAGCAGCTTCGGGGCGGGAAGCTCCTACGAGCAGTACTTC. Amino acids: CASSFGAGSSYEQYF.

CDR3 residues: CASSLGQLAFF. CDR3 in DNA: TGTGCCAGCAGTTTAGGGCAGTTGGCTTTCTTT. V usage is TRBV12-3 or TRBV12-4 and J usage is TRBJ1-1; unclear D gene. This CDR3 is 11 amino acids long. The V gene lost 1 base and the J gene lost 11 bases, with 8 bases spanning the gap.

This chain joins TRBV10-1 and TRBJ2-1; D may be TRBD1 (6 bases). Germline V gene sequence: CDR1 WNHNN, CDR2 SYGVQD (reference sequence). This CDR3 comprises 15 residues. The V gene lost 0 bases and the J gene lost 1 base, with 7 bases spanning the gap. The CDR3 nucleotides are TGCGCCAGCAGTGAGTCTGGGACATCCTACAATGAGCAGTTCTTC. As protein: CASSESGTSYNEQFF.

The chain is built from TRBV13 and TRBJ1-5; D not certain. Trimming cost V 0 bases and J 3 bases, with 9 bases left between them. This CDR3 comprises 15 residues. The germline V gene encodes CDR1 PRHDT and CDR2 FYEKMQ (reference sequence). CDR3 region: CASSLGPGVNQPQHF. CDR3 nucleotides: TGTGCCAGCAGCTTAGGTCCCGGGGTCAATCAGCCCCAGCATTTT.

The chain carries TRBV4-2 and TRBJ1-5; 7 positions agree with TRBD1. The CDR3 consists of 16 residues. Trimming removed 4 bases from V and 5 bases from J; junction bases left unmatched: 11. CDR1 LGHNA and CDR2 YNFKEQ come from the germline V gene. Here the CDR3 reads CASSPDREGGDQPQHF. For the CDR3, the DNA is TGTGCCAGCAGCCCCGACAGGGAAGGAGGGGATCAGCCCCAGCATTTT.

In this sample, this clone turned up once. CDR3 nucleotide sequence: TGCGCCAGCAGCCAGTTACCCAACTTGATCCTATCTCATTCACCCCTCCACTTT. Protein: CASSQLPNLILSHSPLHF. This chain links TRBV4-1 with TRBJ1-6; D ambiguous. Trimming cost V 3 bases and J 8 bases, with 23 bases left between them. The CDR3 length is 18 residues. Looked up from germline, CDR1 is MGHRA and CDR2 is YSYEKL.

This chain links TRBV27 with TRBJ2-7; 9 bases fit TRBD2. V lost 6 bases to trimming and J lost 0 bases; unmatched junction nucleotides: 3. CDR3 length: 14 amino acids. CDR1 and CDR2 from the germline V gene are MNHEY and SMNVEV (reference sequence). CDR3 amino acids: CASSPSGNSYEQYF. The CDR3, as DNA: TGTGCCAGCAGCCCTAGCGGGAACTCCTACGAGCAGTACTTC.

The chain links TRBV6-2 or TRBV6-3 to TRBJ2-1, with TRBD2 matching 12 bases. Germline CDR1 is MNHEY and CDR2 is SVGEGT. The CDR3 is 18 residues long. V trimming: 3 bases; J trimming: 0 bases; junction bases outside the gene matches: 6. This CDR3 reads CASSYSRLAGDSYNEQFF. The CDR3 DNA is TGTGCCAGCAGTTATTCACGACTAGCGGGGGACTCCTACAATGAGCAGTTCTTC.